The subject of this entry is one T cell receptor beta chain. Antigen: not known. The data are from a study of early stage breast cancer tumors. Study information: ER+/PR+/HER2- status applied to about 70% of the 16 invasive breast tumors. The ER+/PR+/HER2- tumors included seven or eight ductal and a handful of lobular carcinomas.

Study observations and caveats: Blood repertoires resembled normal breast more than tumor.

Per germline, CDR1 SNHLY and CDR2 FYNNEI. The V end lost 4 bases, the J end lost 4 bases, and 13 bases lay between the germline ends. There are 15 residues in the CDR3. Each sample had two DNA replicates, about 0.52 ug blood or about 1.4 ug tissue. TCRdb's table, derived via immunoSEQ multiplex PCR, lists solely in-frame clones and lacks some. Among more than 65,000 clones listed, 65% to 85% were seen once. The chain uses TRBV2 and TRBJ2-2; D assignment may be TRBD1 or TRBD2 (7 bases each). This receptor was taken from a person aged 40 to 49 with breast cancer. Sequenced sample: blood. The CDR3 spells CASSGQGGPTGELFF. The CDR3 DNA sequence: TGTGCCAGCAGTGGGCAGGGGGGGCCCACCGGGGAGCTGTTTTTT. The whole variable domain, filled in from reference TRBV2 and TRBJ2-2, reads EPEVTQTPSHQVTQMGQEVILRCVPISNHLYFYWYRQILGQKVEFLVSFYNNEISEKSEIFDDQFSVERPDGSNFTLKIRSTKLEDSAMYFCASSGQGGPTGELFFGEGSRLTVL.